This T cell receptor (beta chain) was identified during a study of blood T cell repertoires in COVID-19. The wider study: Samples representing acute and convalescent COVID-19 were sourced from the United States, Italy and Spain. Sources were T cells, B-cell-depleted T cells, or PBMCs; the material itself was cDNA or gDNA.

The table came from immunoSEQ multiplex PCR; TCRdb's copy has only in-frame clones and leaves some out. The table has 300,000 to 500,000 clones, 88% seen once; the top ten hold approximately 2.1%. Trimming took 1 base from V and 5 from J; bases not matched to a gene: 9. Per germline, CDR1 SGHAT and CDR2 FQNNGV. This CDR3 is built from 18 residues. Participants had their cohort set by participant-reported clinical history. This chain connects TRBV11-2 to TRBJ1-4, with TRBD1 matching 11 bases. The sample was PBMCs or T cells enriched from blood (not recorded which). This clonotype was obtained from a woman in her thirties or forties with acute COVID-19. The CDR3 here is CASSLVPTGTGGNEKLFF. CDR3 coding DNA: TGTGCCAGCAGCTTAGTCCCCACCGGGACAGGGGGGAATGAAAAACTGTTTTTT.